These 8 T cell receptor beta chains share one sample of origin, sequenced in a study of shared clonotypes between healthy human individuals. Naivety among CD8 cells was defined by CD45RO negativity and positive CCR7 selection, thereby excluding terminally differentiated effector memory CD45RA+ cells. Produced via immunoSEQ multiplex PCR; TCRdb's table is partial and in-frame only. The table has approximately 2,200,000 clones, 93% seen once; the top ten hold roughly 1.7%. The sequencing sample was made of naive CD8+ T cells from PBMCs. These receptors all stem from a man between 18 and 29 years old in good health. Some clones in this sample may be carry-over from other donors' samples.

The rearrangement uses TRBV25-1 and TRBJ2-5; 7 nucleotides line up with TRBD1. This CDR3 spans 13 amino acids. The junction had 6 bases not matched to a gene; V was cut back by 8 bases and J by 3 bases. The V gene's germline CDR1 is MGHDK and CDR2 SYGVNS. The CDR3 reads CASSSGTEETQYF. In nucleotides, the CDR3 is TGTGCCAGCTCGTCCGGGACAGAAGAGACCCAGTACTTC.

This chain links TRBV4-1 with TRBJ2-7, with D possibly called TRBD1 or TRBD2 (5 bases each). CDR3 length: 17 residues. V was cut by 1 base and J by 0 bases, with 16 bases left in between. Germline V gene lookup returns CDR1 MGHRA and CDR2 YSYEKL. CDR3 residues: CASSQAHPGTSSYEQYF. The CDR3, as DNA: TGCGCCAGCAGCCAAGCCCACCCAGGGACCAGCTCCTACGAGCAGTACTTC.

Worth noting for this clone: The sample contains more than one DNA sequence encoding this CDR3. J is TRBJ2-1 and V is TRBV7-9, with no clear D. CDR1 SEHNR and CDR2 FQNEAQ come from the germline V gene (reference sequence). This CDR3 comprises 13 residues. V shed 0 bases and J shed 10 bases, with 10 bases lying between them. The CDR3 region is CASSLALGNEQFF. DNA of the CDR3: TGTGCCAGCAGCTTAGCTCTGGGGAACGAGCAGTTCTTC.

The genes are TRBV27 and TRBJ2-7, with D hard to call. The germline V and J ends were trimmed by 7 bases and 3 bases, with 19 bases remaining between them. This CDR3 is 15 amino acids long. Germline V CDR1 and CDR2: MNHEY, SMNVEV (reference sequence). The CDR3 spells CASTEVGGPHYEQYF. The DNA of the CDR3 is TGTGCCAGCACGGAAGTAGGTGGGCCGCACTACGAGCAGTACTTC.

The chain is built from TRBV7-3 and TRBJ2-1; 11 nucleotides align to TRBD2. With V trimmed by 2 bases and J by 5 bases, 5 bases remained unmatched. The germline V gene has CDR1 SGHTA and CDR2 FQGTGA. The CDR3 is made up of 16 amino acids. CDR3 residues: CASSLGQTSGDNEQFF. The DNA of the CDR3 is TGTGCCAGCAGCTTAGGGCAGACTAGCGGGGACAATGAGCAGTTCTTC.

The rearrangement joins TRBV7-8 to TRBJ2-5; TRBD1 aligns across 9 bases. The germline V gene has CDR1 SGHVS and CDR2 FQNEAQ. After removal of 4 bases from V and 4 bases from J, the junction contained 10 bases not matched to a gene. This CDR3 has 16 amino acids. CDR3: CASSSPGQGLVETQYF. In DNA form, the CDR3 reads TGTGCCAGCAGCTCGCCGGGACAGGGTCTTGTAGAGACCCAGTACTTC.

The chain links TRBV6-6 to TRBJ2-7; TRBD2 might be the D (6 bases). CDR1 MNHNY and CDR2 SVGAGI come from the germline V gene (reference sequence). CDR3 length: 12 amino acids. Between the trimmed V and J ends, which lost 8 bases and 3 bases, there was a span of 11 bases. DNA for the CDR3: TGTGCCAGCGGGACGGGGGTCTACGAGCAGTACTTC. Translated: CASGTGVYEQYF.

As concerns this clone: Other nucleotide sequences in the sample specify the same CDR3. The chain recombines TRBV19 with TRBJ2-1; D gene ambiguous. Germline CDR1 and CDR2: LNHDA and SQIVND (reference sequence). This CDR3 contains 16 residues. Deletions cut 0 bases from V and 4 bases from J, with 13 bases between. The CDR3 sequence is CASSIDRGVVYNEQFF. As DNA, the CDR3 is TGTGCCAGTAGTATAGATCGTGGGGTAGTATACAATGAGCAGTTCTTC.